The 15 T cell receptor beta chains reported below all come from one sample, sequenced in a study of esophageal squamous cell carcinoma under preoperative chemotherapy. TCRdb recomputed calls from the PCR reads with MiXCR, one row per CDR3 protein. The repertoire holds around 34,000 distinct CDR3 sequences, with less than 65% as singletons. Time point described: after preoperative PTX-NDP chemotherapy. Sampling was performed from a patient given preoperative chemotherapy. The receptor set was obtained from a human donor with esophageal squamous cell carcinoma. The donor label of this sample is uncertain.

V and J are TRBV7-9 and TRBJ2-3; tentative D call: TRBD1 (5 bases). CDR1 SEHNR and CDR2 FQNEAQ come from the germline V gene (reference sequence). This CDR3 has 15 amino acids. V gave up 10 bases and J gave up 9 bases, with 26 bases separating them. The DNA of the CDR3 is TGTGCCATGAGCTTCAGGGCTGTGAGCACCGAGACGCAGTATTTT. This encodes CAMSFRAVSTETQYF.

This clonotype is medium-sized (0.01 to 0.1%). This chain uses TRBV7-6 with TRBJ2-3; 10 positions match TRBD1. This CDR3 has 17 amino acids. CDR1 and CDR2 (germline): SGHVS, FNYEAQ. V dropped 5 bases and J dropped 0; count of bases not matched to a gene: 8. The DNA for the CDR3 is TGTGCCAGCAGCCCCGCGGGACAGGGGTATAGCACAGATACGCAGTATTTT. Translation gives CASSPAGQGYSTDTQYF.

The table lists this clonotype with many counts. V is TRBV6-1 and J is TRBJ2-7, with TRBD1 identical over 9 bases. This CDR3 spans 13 amino acids. Germline-derived CDR1 and CDR2 are MNHNS and SASEGT. The V gene end was trimmed by 6 bases and the J gene end by 5 bases; junction bases not matched to a gene: 5. The CDR3 is CASSTGGDHEQYF. CDR3 bases: TGTGCCAGCAGCACAGGGGGCGATCACGAGCAGTACTTC.

Turning to this clonotype: At one end the junction does not follow the germline gene, possibly because of a read error. The rearrangement uses TRBV7-2 and TRBJ2-5; D possibly corresponds to TRBD1 (6 bases). Per germline, CDR1 SGHTA and CDR2 FQGNSA. The CDR3 spans 15 residues. DNA for the CDR3: TGTGGCAGGGGCTTAAACGGCCGGGGCAAAGATACCCAGTACTTC. It codes for CGRGLNGRGKDTQYF.

This clonotype was detected once. A junction end diverges from the germline sequence, so it may reflect a read error. V is TRBV7-2 and J is TRBJ2-4; 8 bases line up with TRBD2. The CDR3 length is 15 residues. Germline V lookup: CDR1 SGHTA, CDR2 FQGNSA. The CDR3 is CASISGGCAKNTQYF. In DNA form, the CDR3 reads TGTGCCAGCATCTCGGGGGGGTGTGCCAAAAACACGCAGTATTTC. Full variable domain (remainder filled in from reference TRBV7-2 and TRBJ2-4): GAGVSQSPSNKVTEKGKDVELRCDPISGHTALYWYRQSLGQGLEFLIYFQGNSAPDKSGLPSDRFSAERTGGSVSTLTIQRTQQEDSAVYLCASISGGCAKNTQYFGAGTRLSVL.

The V and J genes are TRBV20-1 and TRBJ2-5; the match to TRBD2 covers 7 bases. The length of the CDR3 is 13 residues. J gave up 4 bases and V 1 base, and 3 bases lay outside the gene matches. Germline CDR1 is DFQATT and CDR2 is SNEGSKA (reference sequence). CDR3 coding DNA: TGCAGTGCTAGAGCGACTAGCATAGAGACCCAGTACTTC. It is translated as CSARATSIETQYF.

This clonotype occurred a few times. Sequence at one end of the junction differs from germline and may be a read error. V and J are TRBV12-3 or TRBV12-4 and TRBJ2-5; 8 positions agree with TRBD2. This CDR3 is built from 14 residues. This CDR3 is CAGSGGRAPETQYF. The CDR3 DNA is TGTGCCGGCAGCGGGGGCAGGGCGCCAGAGACGCAGTATTTC.

The table lists this clonotype with many counts. This chain links TRBV12-3 or TRBV12-4 with TRBJ2-5; 8 bases agree with TRBD2. The end of the DNA aligns better with TRBJ2-7, so the J call may be wrong. CDR3 length: 15 residues. The CDR3 DNA is TGTGCCAGCAGTTTAGTGAGCGGGGGTATGAACGAGCAGTACTTC. Protein: CASSLVSGGMNEQYF.

Remarks on this clonotype: The junction and the germline gene differ at one end; a read error may be behind it. The chain combines TRBV12-3 or TRBV12-4 with TRBJ2-3; D possibly corresponds to TRBD2 (6 bases). This CDR3 has 15 residues. CDR3 coding DNA: TGTGCCAACAGTTTCGGGGGTCAGAACACAGATACGCAGTATTTT. This gives the protein CANSFGGQNTDTQYF.

This clonotype was counted between two and nine times. V and J are TRBV7-6 and TRBJ2-1; D is undetermined. The germline V gene has CDR1 SGHVS and CDR2 FNYEAQ. The V and J ends lost 5 bases and 8 bases respectively, with 16 bases between them. This CDR3 is 14 amino acids long. The CDR3 nucleotides are TGTGCCAGCAGCCACGAAGCCTCAGTGGATGAGCAGTTCTTC. This encodes CASSHEASVDEQFF.

The rearrangement uses TRBV12-3 or TRBV12-4 and TRBJ2-1; TRBD1 might be the D (6 bases). The CDR3 covers 14 residues. V was clipped by 7 bases and J by 8 bases, with 18 bases between them. For the CDR3, the DNA is TGTGCCAGCAAAACAGGGTGGGATGAGGATGAGCAGTTCTTC. It is translated as CASKTGWDEDEQFF.

This clonotype was seen ten or more times. The chain employs TRBV14 and TRBJ2-6; 8 nucleotides line up with TRBD2. The CDR3 totals 15 residues. Germline CDR1 reads SGHDN; CDR2 reads FVKESK. The junction had 2 bases not matched to a gene; V was cut back by 4 bases and J by 3 bases. DNA of the CDR3: TGTGCCAGCAGCCTCGGGGGGGGTGGGGCCAACGTCCTGACTTTC. It codes for CASSLGGGGANVLTF.

Comment on this clonotype: A junction boundary mismatches the germline segment, possibly from a read error. The chain recombines TRBV7-6 with TRBJ2-3; 8 bases align to TRBD2. Germline values: CDR1 SGHVS, CDR2 FNYEAQ. The CDR3 is made up of 14 amino acids. DNA for the CDR3: TGTGCCAGCAGCTCGGGGGGGGTCAAAGATACCCAGTATTTT. Residues: CASSSGGVKDTQYF.

The rearrangement joins TRBV7-7 to TRBJ2-7; TRBD2 matches 9 bases. The CDR3 runs to 17 residues. Per the germline V gene, CDR1 is SSHAT and CDR2 is FNYEAQ (reference sequence). The trim removed 4 bases at V and 1 base at J, leaving 11 bases unmatched. The CDR3 loop is CASSSTREREESYEQYF. The CDR3 coding sequence is TGTGCCAGCAGCTCCACTCGAGAGCGGGAGGAATCCTACGAGCAGTACTTC.

The chain joins TRBV28 to TRBJ2-6; TRBD2 matches at 7 bases. The DNA end lines up better with TRBJ2-7; the J call may be wrong. Germline assignment: CDR1 MDHEN and CDR2 SYDVKM. The CDR3 has 13 residues. CDR3 region: CASSLAGVYEQYF. The CDR3 bases are TGTGCCAGCAGTTTAGCGGGAGTATACGAGCAGTACTTC.